This T cell receptor (beta chain) was sequenced in a study of T cell responses to AZD1222 COVID-19 vaccine. Findings and limits, study-wide: Reportedly, close to half of spike-specific TCRs are directed against unmutated variant regions.

Comment on this clone: Its antigen is not identified.

Assay used: immunoSEQ multiplex PCR; TCRdb lists only in-frame clones, some missing. The sample lists 170,000 or so clones, 90% seen once, with about 1.6% in the top ten. The CDR3 has 17 amino acids. V trimming: 6 bases; J trimming: 2 bases; junction bases outside the gene matches: 8. In germline, CDR1 is LNHDA, CDR2 SQIVND (reference sequence). This sequence joins TRBV19 and TRBJ2-3; 13 nucleotides match TRBD2. The sequenced sample was peripheral blood, obtained on day 0 of AZD1222 vaccination. This sequence was found in an adult in good health. Here the CDR3 DNA reads TGTGCCAGTAGGAAACGACTAGCGGGGGGCCTCACAGATACGCAGTATTTT. This translates into CASRKRLAGGLTDTQYF. Complete variable domain (other parts from reference TRBV19 and TRBJ2-3): DGGITQSPKYLFRKEGQNVTLSCEQNLNHDAMYWYRQDPGQGLRLIYYSQIVNDFQKGDIAEGYSVSREKKESFPLTVTSAQKNPTAFYLCASRKRLAGGLTDTQYFGPGTRLTVL.